The 3 T cell receptor beta chains reported below all come from one sample, sequenced in a study of regulatory T cells in long-lasting Graves disease. In building TCR beta libraries, iRepertoire HTBI primers were used together with Arm-PCR of CDR3 regions. Using its own MiXCR run on the multiplex PCR reads, TCRdb lists one record per CDR3 protein. The sample lists over 500,000 distinct CDR3 sequences, about 15% seen once, with around a sixth in the top ten. Time point defined: newly diagnosed GD, antithyroid drugs for less than 3 months. PBMC RNA was the source of the TCR library. This sample was also put to use in a study of T cells in Graves' hyperthyroidism and ophthalmopathy.

Sample: peripheral blood mononuclear cells (PBMCs), taken at new diagnosis, from a patient treated with antithyroid drugs. Receptor source: a woman aged 25 to 45 with Graves disease.

There are many counts of this clonotype. The chain uses TRBV27 and TRBJ1-4; 7 positions agree with TRBD1. The CDR3 covers 15 residues. Trimming removed 3 bases from V and 7 bases from J; junction bases left unmatched: 8. CDR1 and CDR2 from the germline V gene are MNHEY and SMNVEV (reference sequence). The CDR3 loop is CASSLRQGRTEKLFF. CDR3 sequence (DNA): TGTGCCAGCAGTTTGAGACAGGGCCGAACTGAAAAACTGTTTTTT.

This clonotype was observed a few times. This chain uses TRBV25-1 with TRBJ2-1; 15 bases line up with TRBD2. CDR1 is MGHDK, CDR2 SYGVNS, per germline. The CDR3 is 17 residues long. V lost 5 bases to trimming and J lost 4 bases; unmatched junction nucleotides: 6. The CDR3 is CASSLLGLAGGYNEQFF. The CDR3, as DNA: TGTGCCAGCAGTCTCCTCGGACTAGCGGGAGGGTACAATGAGCAGTTCTTC.

This clonotype showed up many times. The V call is TRBV11-2, the J call TRBJ2-5, with 10 bases matching TRBD1. This CDR3 contains 18 residues. V shed 5 bases and J 1 base; nucleotides not matched to a gene: 13. Germline CDR1 is SGHAT and CDR2 is FQNNGV. The CDR3 here is CASSPRPRTGGFQETQYF. As DNA, the CDR3 is TGTGCCAGCAGCCCTCGACCTCGGACAGGGGGTTTCCAAGAGACCCAGTACTTC.